Listed below are T cell receptor beta chains from one sample, sequenced in a study of CD8+ T cells in alopecia areata. The repertoire was sequenced with immunoSEQ multiplex PCR; TCRdb's copy has only in-frame clones and lacks some. Among 110,000 or so clones listed, 55% to 60% were seen once. Sequenced material: CD4+ T cells sorted from blood, taken at week 24, from a patient treated with tofacitinib. Receptor source: a human donor with alopecia areata. Each CDR3 is given with its conserved first and last residue. D genes are given only for firm matches. Some rows mark clone size as missing; the rest say once, few, many or name a class of expanded clone.

V gene	D gene	J gene	clone size	CDR3 DNA	CDR3 protein
TRBV5-6	NA	TRBJ2-2	once	TGTGCCAGTTTTACATGGGGCATTGACGGGGAGCTGTTTTTT	CASFTWGIDGELFF
TRBV15	TRBD2	TRBJ2-1	NA	TGTGCCACCAGCAGAGATCCCCTCAGCGGGACCTACAATGAGCAGTTCTTC	CATSRDPLSGTYNEQFF
TRBV5-1	TRBD1	TRBJ2-5	NA	TGCGCCAGCAGCCTTATGGGACAGGGAGAGACCCAGTACTTC	CASSLMGQGETQYF
TRBV7-9	NA	TRBJ1-1	NA	TGTGCCAGTCAACTTTCGAACACTGAAGCTTTCTTT	CASQLSNTEAFF
TRBV7-2	TRBD1	TRBJ1-1	many	TGTGCCAGCAGCGCGGGACAGGGGGCGAGCACTGAAGCTTTCTTT	CASSAGQGASTEAFF
TRBV2	NA	TRBJ1-1	NA	TGTGCCAGCACCGTCGGGATGAACACTGAAGCTTTCTTT	CASTVGMNTEAFF
TRBV30	TRBD2	TRBJ2-3	NA	TGTGCCTGCCAGAAGGGACTAGCGGTCACAGATACGCAGTATTTT	CACQKGLAVTDTQYF
TRBV5-1	NA	TRBJ2-3	NA	TGCGCCAGCAGCTTGGGACGGACCACAGATACGCAGTATTTT	CASSLGRTTDTQYF
TRBV30	NA	TRBJ2-2	NA	TGTGCCTGGAGTGTATTGGGCGGCACCGGGGAGCTGTTTTTT	CAWSVLGGTGELFF
TRBV5-1	NA	TRBJ2-3	NA	TGCGCCAGCAGCTTGTTGGGGGCCGAGGCAGATACGCAGTATTTT	CASSLLGAEADTQYF
TRBV27	NA	TRBJ2-7	NA	TGTGCCAGCAGTTCATCCCCGGGACGGAACTCCTACGAGCAGTACTTC	CASSSSPGRNSYEQYF
TRBV6-5	NA	TRBJ2-1	NA	TGTGCCAGCAGGGCCCCGGGGCGGAATGAGCAGTTCTTC	CASRAPGRNEQFF
TRBV7-2	NA	TRBJ1-2	few	TGTGCCAGCAGCTCCGGACAGATAGCTAACTATGGCTACACCTTC	CASSSGQIANYGYTF
TRBV2	TRBD1	TRBJ1-2	NA	TGTGCCAGCAGTACTGGGACAGGGGGCAACTATGGCTACACCTTC	CASSTGTGGNYGYTF
TRBV5-4	TRBD1	TRBJ2-7	NA	TGTGCCAGCAGCCCGCCGGGACAGGGGAGGGACGAGCAGTACTTC	CASSPPGQGRDEQYF
TRBV4-2	NA	TRBJ2-7	NA	TGTGCCAGCAGCCCGCGACCCCACAGCGAGCAGTACTTC	CASSPRPHSEQYF
TRBV27	NA	TRBJ2-5	NA	TGTGCCAGCAGTTTTAGGGACGGGACCCAGTACTTC	CASSFRDGTQYF
TRBV7-9	TRBD2	TRBJ2-5	NA	TGTGCCAGCAGCCCCGGGGGGGCAGAGACCCAGTACTTC	CASSPGGAETQYF
TRBV29-1	TRBD1	TRBJ1-2	NA	TGCAGCGTAGAACAGGGGCTAAACTATGGCTACACCTTC	CSVEQGLNYGYTF
TRBV7-2	NA	TRBJ2-3	NA	TGTGCCAGCACCTGGGGGGGGACAGCTAGCACAGATACGCAGTATTTT	CASTWGGTASTDTQYF
TRBV13	NA	TRBJ2-5	NA	TGTGCCAGCAGCCGAAAAGAGACCCAGTACTTC	CASSRKETQYF
TRBV29-1	TRBD1	TRBJ1-2	NA	TGCAGCCTAGGGACAGGGGGCTATGGCTACACCTTC	CSLGTGGYGYTF
TRBV5-4	TRBD2	TRBJ2-5	NA	TGTGCCAGCAGCCCCCCCCAGCGGGGGCTAGAGACCCAGTACTTC	CASSPPQRGLETQYF
TRBV5-5	TRBD2	TRBJ2-5	NA	TGTGCCAGCAGCTTCCGGACTAGCGTTGAGACCCAGTACTTC	CASSFRTSVETQYF
TRBV7-9	NA	TRBJ2-5	NA	TGTGCCAGCAGCCCTGGTAATGGCGAGACCCAGTACTTC	CASSPGNGETQYF
TRBV30	TRBD2	TRBJ2-1	NA	TGTGCCTGGAGACTAGCGGGGGTCAATGAGCAGTTCTTC	CAWRLAGVNEQFF
TRBV30	NA	TRBJ2-3	NA	TGTGCCTGGAGTTTCGGATTGGGGGGTAACACAGATACGCAGTATTTT	CAWSFGLGGNTDTQYF
TRBV15	NA	TRBJ2-7	few	TGTGCCACCAGCAAAAGGCCCAACTCCTACGAGCAGTACTTC	CATSKRPNSYEQYF
TRBV12-5	TRBD2	TRBJ2-1	NA	TGTGCTAGTGGTTTGACCTGGGGGGGAAATGAGCAGTTCTTC	CASGLTWGGNEQFF
TRBV20-1	NA	TRBJ2-3	NA	TGCAGTGCTGGTAGGCCGGATACGCAGTATTTT	CSAGRPDTQYF
TRBV10-3	NA	TRBJ1-2	NA	TGTGCGGCGGGAGACGATGGCTACACCTTC	CAAGDDGYTF
TRBV18	NA	TRBJ2-4	NA	TGTGCCAGCTCACCCTACCAAGGGATTCAGTACTTC	CASSPYQGIQYF
TRBV7-2	NA	TRBJ2-1	NA	TGTGCCAGCAGCTTAGTCGGGGGCTACACCCTCTTC	CASSLVGGYTLF
TRBV18	TRBD1	TRBJ2-3	NA	TGTGCCAGCTCACGGGGACAGGTTCTTACTAGCACAGATACGCAGTATTTT	CASSRGQVLTSTDTQYF
TRBV29-1	NA	TRBJ2-1	NA	TGCAGCGTTGGAGGGTTCATGTACAATGAGCAGTTCTTC	CSVGGFMYNEQFF
TRBV4-3	TRBD2	TRBJ2-5	NA	TGCGCCAGCAGCCAAGATAGCGGGGGCTTGAGGACCCAGTACTTC	CASSQDSGGLRTQYF
TRBV23-1	TRBD2	TRBJ2-1	few	TGCGCCAGCAGTCACTCCTCCCAACTAGCGGGGATTTACAATGAGCAGTTCTTC	CASSHSSQLAGIYNEQFF
TRBV7-2	NA	TRBJ2-1	few	TGTGCCAGCAGCCCTACTAGGGCGGGCAATGAGCAGTTCTTC	CASSPTRAGNEQFF
TRBV30	NA	TRBJ2-3	NA	TGTGCCTGGAGCGATTGGGGGCGAGGAGATACGCAGTATTTT	CAWSDWGRGDTQYF
TRBV25-1	NA	TRBJ2-7	NA	TGTGCCAGCAGTGACGGGATTCTCCCAACCTACGAGCAGTACTTC	CASSDGILPTYEQYF
TRBV15	NA	TRBJ2-1	once	TGTGCCACCAGCAGAGAGGGGTTTGAGCAGTTCTTC	CATSREGFEQFF
TRBV4-3	NA	TRBJ1-2	NA	TGCGCCAGCAGCCAAGATGAAGATTTAAGGGGAGACTATGGCTACACCTTC	CASSQDEDLRGDYGYTF
TRBV18	NA	TRBJ2-5	NA	TGTGCCAGCTCACCAGGGGAGCAAGAGACCCAGTACTTC	CASSPGEQETQYF